The 16 T cell receptor beta chains given below trace back to one sample, sequenced in a study of blood T cell repertoires in COVID-19. Libraries were prepared by immunoSEQ multiplex PCR; TCRdb keeps only in-frame clonotypes and omits some of them. The sample lists some 250,000 clones, 88% seen once, with about 0.65% in the top ten. The sequenced sample consisted of peripheral blood. These receptors originate from a human donor in a cohort sampled during active COVID-19.

This clone was counted only a few times. V gene TRBV6-2 or TRBV6-3 combines with J gene TRBJ2-7; TRBD2 matches at 8 bases. CDR1 and CDR2 (germline): MNHEY, SVGEGT. CDR3 length: 14 residues. The J segment lost 3 bases and the V segment lost 2 bases, leaving 3 bases of the junction unmatched. The CDR3 region is CASSYSSGIYEQYF. Here the CDR3 DNA reads TGTGCCAGCAGTTACAGTAGCGGGATCTACGAGCAGTACTTC.

The V and J genes are TRBV7-9 and TRBJ1-1; 7 bases fit TRBD1. Germline CDR1 and CDR2: SEHNR and FQNEAQ (reference sequence). The CDR3 has 16 residues. J was trimmed by 6 bases and V by 6 bases; bases with no gene match: 16. DNA of the CDR3: TGTGCCAGCAGTCCCCATTCACAGGGGAGAAGGGCTGAAGCTTTCTTT. Its protein product is CASSPHSQGRRAEAFF. Supplemented by reference TRBV7-9 and TRBJ1-1, the full variable domain reads DTGVSQNPRHKITKRGQNVTFRCDPISEHNRLYWYRQTLGQGPEFLTYFQNEAQLEKSRLLSDRFSAERPKGSFSTLEIQRTEQGDSAMYLCASSPHSQGRRAEAFFGQGTRLTVV.

The V call is TRBV15, the J call TRBJ2-7, with 9 bases matching TRBD1. Looked up from germline, CDR1 is LNHNV and CDR2 is YYDKDF (reference sequence). This CDR3 is 15 amino acids long. Trimming cost V 2 bases and J 7 bases; bases outside gene matches: 9. The CDR3 region is CATSRFGTGISEQYF. The CDR3 bases are TGTGCCACCAGCAGATTCGGGACAGGGATTTCGGAGCAGTACTTC.

The chain couples TRBV25-1 to TRBJ2-7; TRBD2 might be the D (6 bases). Trimming cost V 8 bases and J 2 bases, with 13 bases left between them. The CDR3 length is 13 residues. The germline gives CDR1 MGHDK, CDR2 SYGVNS. The CDR3 is CASGSGSTYEQYF. Written as DNA, the CDR3 is TGTGCCAGCGGTAGCGGTTCGACCTACGAGCAGTACTTC.

The chain carries TRBV27 and TRBJ2-7; 7 bases line up with TRBD2. The CDR3 sequence is 14 residues long. J lost 6 bases, V lost 1 base, and 6 bases had no gene match. Germline values: CDR1 MNHEY, CDR2 SMNVEV (reference sequence). The CDR3 region has the DNA TGTGCCAGCAGTTTATTGCGGGAGAGGAGCGAGCAGTACTTC. It is translated as CASSLLRERSEQYF.

The V call is TRBV1, the J call TRBJ2-7; TRBD2, the table's D call, lacks a check against the DNA. TRBV1 is reported as a pseudogene. This CDR3 is 16 amino acids long. The CDR3 DNA follows: TGCACCAGCAGCCATCGGACTAGCGGGAAGACCTACGAGCAGTACTTC. Amino acids: CTSSHRTSGKTYEQYF.

This chain joins TRBV5-5 and TRBJ2-2; 8 bases fit TRBD1. This CDR3 has 15 amino acids. Germline trimming cut 4 bases from V and 3 bases from J; bases unmatched to any gene: 5. Germline loops: CDR1 SGHKS, CDR2 YYEKEE (reference sequence). CDR3 sequence: CASSPYRGYTGELFF. The CDR3, as DNA: TGTGCCAGCAGCCCATACAGGGGGTACACCGGGGAGCTGTTTTTT.

This chain links TRBV24-1 with TRBJ2-7, with D perhaps matching TRBD1 (6 bases). CDR1 and CDR2 (germline): KGHDR, SFDVKD. This CDR3 is built from 16 residues. The germline V and J ends were trimmed by 5 bases and 3 bases, with 19 bases remaining between them. In DNA, the CDR3 is TGTGCCACCAGTGCCCAAAGGAACACAGGGAACTACGAGCAGTACTTC. Encoded protein: CATSAQRNTGNYEQYF.

The V gene is TRBV9, the J gene TRBJ1-5; TRBD1 matches 8 bases. The CDR3 runs 15 residues. Germline trimming cut 3 bases from V and 2 bases from J; bases unmatched to any gene: 4. Germline V gene sequence: CDR1 SGDLS, CDR2 YYNGEE. The CDR3 region is CASSETGGGNQPQHF. CDR3 nucleotide sequence: TGTGCCAGCAGCGAAACAGGGGGAGGCAATCAGCCCCAGCATTTT.

The sample holds one count of this clone. V gene TRBV19 combines with J gene TRBJ2-7; 7 bases agree with TRBD1. This CDR3 is 15 amino acids long. V shed 6 bases, J shed 2 bases, and the junction held 10 bases outside the gene matches. Germline V lookup: CDR1 LNHDA, CDR2 SQIVND (reference sequence). The DNA for the CDR3 is TGTGCCAGTAGCAACTTGCACAGGGGAGCCTACGAGCAGTACTTC. Its translation: CASSNLHRGAYEQYF.

This sequence joins TRBV5-6 and TRBJ1-1; a weak D match, TRBD1 (6 bases). Per germline, CDR1 SGHDT and CDR2 YYEEEE. The CDR3 is made up of 16 amino acids. Trimming took 3 bases from V and 6 from J, leaving 21 bases between them. CDR3 nucleotide sequence: TGTGCCAGCAGCTCGTCCCGGGACATCCTATGGGCTGAAGCTTTCTTT. This sequence encodes CASSSSRDILWAEAFF.

The rearrangement links TRBV27 to TRBJ2-1; TRBD2 matches at 10 bases. This CDR3 spans 15 amino acids. CDR1 and CDR2 (germline): MNHEY, SMNVEV (reference sequence). Trimming removed 3 bases from V and 5 bases from J; junction bases left unmatched: 4. CDR3 loop: CASSLWLAGDNEQFF. CDR3 sequence (DNA): TGTGCCAGCAGTTTGTGGCTAGCGGGAGACAATGAGCAGTTCTTC.

V usage is TRBV4-1 and J usage is TRBJ2-7, with TRBD1 matching 10 bases. The CDR3 length is 15 residues. Looked up from germline, CDR1 is MGHRA and CDR2 is YSYEKL. Trimming cost V 2 bases and J 5 bases; bases outside gene matches: 6. DNA of the CDR3: TGCGCCAGCAGCCAACCCCGGGACAGGGGCCACGAGCAGTACTTC. As protein: CASSQPRDRGHEQYF.

V usage is TRBV9 and J usage is TRBJ2-2; possibly TRBD2 for D (7 bases). Germline V gives CDR1 SGDLS, CDR2 YYNGEE. Deletions cut 0 bases from V and 4 bases from J, with 10 bases between. This CDR3 is built from 15 residues. The CDR3 region is CASSVVGGPTGELFF. For the CDR3, the DNA is TGTGCCAGCAGCGTAGTGGGGGGGCCCACCGGGGAGCTGTTTTTT. Variable domain in full (rest from reference TRBV9 and TRBJ2-2): DSGVTQTPKHLITATGQRVTLRCSPRSGDLSVYWYQQSLDQGLQFLIQYYNGEERAKGNILERFSAQQFPDLHSELNLSSLELGDSALYFCASSVVGGPTGELFFGEGSRLTVL.

The sample holds one count of this clone. Here the CDR3 reads CALGGTAYNEQFF. The CDR3 DNA reads as TGTGCGCTAGGCGGGACAGCCTACAATGAGCAGTTCTTC. The gene calls are TRBV10-3 and TRBJ2-1; possibly TRBD1 for D (7 bases). The germline V gene has CDR1 ENHRY and CDR2 SYGVKD. CDR3 size: 13 residues.

V is TRBV27 and J is TRBJ2-7, with D possibly TRBD1 on 6 matching bases. V was pared by 6 bases and J by 0 bases, with 21 bases between. The germline V gene encodes CDR1 MNHEY and CDR2 SMNVEV (reference sequence). The CDR3 covers 17 residues. The DNA for the CDR3 is TGTGCCAGCAGCCGACCTTACGCCGGGACATCCTCCTACGAGCAGTACTTC. Translation: CASSRPYAGTSSYEQYF.